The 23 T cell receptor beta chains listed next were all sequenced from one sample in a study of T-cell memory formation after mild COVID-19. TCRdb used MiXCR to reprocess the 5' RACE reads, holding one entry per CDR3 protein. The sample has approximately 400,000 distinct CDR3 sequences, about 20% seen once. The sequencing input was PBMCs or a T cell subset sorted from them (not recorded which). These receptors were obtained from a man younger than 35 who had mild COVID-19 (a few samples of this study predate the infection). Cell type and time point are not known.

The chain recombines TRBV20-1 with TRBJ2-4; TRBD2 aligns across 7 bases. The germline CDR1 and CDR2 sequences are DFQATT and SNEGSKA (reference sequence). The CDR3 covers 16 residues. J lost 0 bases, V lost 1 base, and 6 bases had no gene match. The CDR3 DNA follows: TGCAGTGCTAGAGGACTAGCCGAAGTAGCCAAAAACATTCAGTACTTC. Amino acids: CSARGLAEVAKNIQYF.

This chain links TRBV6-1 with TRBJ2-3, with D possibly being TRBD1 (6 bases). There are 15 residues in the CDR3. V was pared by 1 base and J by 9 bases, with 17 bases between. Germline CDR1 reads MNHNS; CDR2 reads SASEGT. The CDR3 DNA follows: TGTGCCAGCAGTGAAGGGGGGCAGGCCGAAATAACGCAGTATTTT. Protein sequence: CASSEGGQAEITQYF.

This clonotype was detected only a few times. CDR3 sequence: CASSLGDSPHEDTQYF. In DNA, the CDR3 is TGTGCCAGCAGCTTAGGGGATAGCCCACACGAAGATACGCAGTATTTT. The chain uses TRBV7-9 and TRBJ2-3; D is uncertain. The CDR3 consists of 16 residues. V was shortened by 1 base and J by 5 bases, with 16 bases between the two germline ends. Per the germline V gene, CDR1 is SEHNR and CDR2 is FQNEAQ (reference sequence).

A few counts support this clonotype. The CDR3 spells CASSQDDSVGTDTQYF. Written as DNA, the CDR3 is TGCGCCAGCAGCCAAGATGACTCGGTGGGCACAGATACGCAGTATTTT. V and J are TRBV4-1 and TRBJ2-3; D remains unclear. Per the germline V gene, CDR1 is MGHRA and CDR2 is YSYEKL. The V end was cut by 0 bases, the J end by 1 base, with 11 bases between. The CDR3 is 16 amino acids.

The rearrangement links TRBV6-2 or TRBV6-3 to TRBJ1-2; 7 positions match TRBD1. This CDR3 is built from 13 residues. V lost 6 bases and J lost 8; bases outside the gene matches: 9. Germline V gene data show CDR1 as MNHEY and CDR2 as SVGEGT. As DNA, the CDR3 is TGTGCCAGCAGGCCGGGACAGTGGGGCGGCTACACCTTC. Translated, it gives CASRPGQWGGYTF.

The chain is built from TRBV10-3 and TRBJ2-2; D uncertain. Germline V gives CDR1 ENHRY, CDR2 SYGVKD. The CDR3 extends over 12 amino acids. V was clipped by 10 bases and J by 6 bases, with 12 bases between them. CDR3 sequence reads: CASAQVPGELFF. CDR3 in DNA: TGTGCCAGCGCACAAGTTCCCGGGGAGCTGTTTTTT.

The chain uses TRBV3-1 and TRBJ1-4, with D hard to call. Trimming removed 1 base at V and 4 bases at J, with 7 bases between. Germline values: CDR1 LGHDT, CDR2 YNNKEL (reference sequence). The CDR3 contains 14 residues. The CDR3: CASSQGRYNEKLFF. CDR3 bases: TGTGCCAGCAGCCAAGGGAGATATAATGAAAAACTGTTTTTT.

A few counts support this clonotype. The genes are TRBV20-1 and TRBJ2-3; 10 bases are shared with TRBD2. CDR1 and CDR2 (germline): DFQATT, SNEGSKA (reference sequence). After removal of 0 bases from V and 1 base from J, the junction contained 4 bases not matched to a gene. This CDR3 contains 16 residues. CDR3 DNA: TGCAGTGCTAGAGATAGTAGCGGGGGGCGCACAGATACGCAGTATTTT. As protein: CSARDSSGGRTDTQYF.

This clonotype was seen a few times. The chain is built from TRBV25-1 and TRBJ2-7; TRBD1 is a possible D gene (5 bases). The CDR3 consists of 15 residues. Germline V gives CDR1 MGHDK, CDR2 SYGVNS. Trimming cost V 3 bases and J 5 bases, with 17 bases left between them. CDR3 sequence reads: CASSEFMAGPHEQYF. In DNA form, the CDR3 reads TGTGCCAGCAGTGAGTTTATGGCAGGGCCCCACGAGCAGTACTTC.

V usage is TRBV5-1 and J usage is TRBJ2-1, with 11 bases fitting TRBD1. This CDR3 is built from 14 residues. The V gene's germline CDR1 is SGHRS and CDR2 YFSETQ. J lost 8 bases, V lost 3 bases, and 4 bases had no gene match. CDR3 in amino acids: CASSSGQGGHEQFF. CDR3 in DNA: TGCGCCAGCAGCTCGGGACAGGGGGGCCATGAGCAGTTCTTC.

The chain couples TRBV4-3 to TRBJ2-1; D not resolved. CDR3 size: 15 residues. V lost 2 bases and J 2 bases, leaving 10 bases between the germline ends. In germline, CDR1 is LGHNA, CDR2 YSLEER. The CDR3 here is CASSQSFRTYNEQFF. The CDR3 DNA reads TGCGCCAGCAGCCAAAGTTTCCGGACCTACAATGAGCAGTTCTTC.

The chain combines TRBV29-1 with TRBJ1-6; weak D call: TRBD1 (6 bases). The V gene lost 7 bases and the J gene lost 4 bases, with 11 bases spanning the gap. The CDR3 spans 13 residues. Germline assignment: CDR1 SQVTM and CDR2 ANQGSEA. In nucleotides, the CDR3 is TGCAGCGCCCGAAGGGGGTATAATTCACCCCTCCACTTT. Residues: CSARRGYNSPLHF.

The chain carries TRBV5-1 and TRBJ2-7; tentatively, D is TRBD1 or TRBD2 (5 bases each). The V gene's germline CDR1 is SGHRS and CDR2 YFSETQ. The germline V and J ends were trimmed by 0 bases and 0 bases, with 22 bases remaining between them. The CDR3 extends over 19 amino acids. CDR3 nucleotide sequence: TGCGCCAGCAGCTTGGCTCTCCCAGCAAATAAGAGGGGCTCCTACGAGCAGTACTTC. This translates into CASSLALPANKRGSYEQYF.

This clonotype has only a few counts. The CDR3 reads CASQWAGELFF. The CDR3 coding sequence is TGTGCCAGCCAGTGGGCCGGGGAGCTGTTTTTT. V usage is TRBV2 and J usage is TRBJ2-2; D remains unclear. V lost 8 bases and J lost 6, with 7 bases in between. This CDR3 has 11 amino acids. Looked up from germline, CDR1 is SNHLY and CDR2 is FYNNEI. The variable domain in full, with the rest retrieved from reference TRBV2 and TRBJ2-2, is EPEVTQTPSHQVTQMGQEVILRCVPISNHLYFYWYRQILGQKVEFLVSFYNNEISEKSEIFDDQFSVERPDGSNFTLKIRSTKLEDSAMYFCASQWAGELFFGEGSRLTVL.

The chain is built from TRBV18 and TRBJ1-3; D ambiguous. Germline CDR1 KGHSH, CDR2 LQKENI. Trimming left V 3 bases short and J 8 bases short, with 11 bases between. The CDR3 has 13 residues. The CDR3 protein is CASSPYVEDTIYF. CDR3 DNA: TGTGCCAGCTCACCGTACGTTGAGGACACCATATATTTT.

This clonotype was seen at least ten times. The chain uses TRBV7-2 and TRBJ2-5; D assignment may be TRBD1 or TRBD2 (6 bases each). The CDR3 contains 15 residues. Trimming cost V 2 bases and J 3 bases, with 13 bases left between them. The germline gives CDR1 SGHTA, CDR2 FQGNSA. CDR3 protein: CASSLMGGLKETQYF. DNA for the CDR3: TGTGCCAGCAGCTTAATGGGGGGCCTAAAAGAGACCCAGTACTTC.

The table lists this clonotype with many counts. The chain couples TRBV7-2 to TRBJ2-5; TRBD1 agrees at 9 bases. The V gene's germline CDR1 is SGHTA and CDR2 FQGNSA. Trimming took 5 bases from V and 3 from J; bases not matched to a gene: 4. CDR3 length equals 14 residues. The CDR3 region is CASSLTGGKETQYF. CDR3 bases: TGTGCCAGCAGCCTGACAGGGGGTAAAGAGACCCAGTACTTC.

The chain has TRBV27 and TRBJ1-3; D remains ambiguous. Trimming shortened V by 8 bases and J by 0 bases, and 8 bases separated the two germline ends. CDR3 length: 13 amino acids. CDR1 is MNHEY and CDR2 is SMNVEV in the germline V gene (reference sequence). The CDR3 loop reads CASGRISGNTIYF. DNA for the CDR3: TGTGCCAGCGGACGGATCTCTGGAAACACCATATATTTT.

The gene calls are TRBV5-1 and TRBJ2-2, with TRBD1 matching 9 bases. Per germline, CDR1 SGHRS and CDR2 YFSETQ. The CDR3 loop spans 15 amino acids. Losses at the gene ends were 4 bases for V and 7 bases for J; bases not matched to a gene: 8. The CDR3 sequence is CASSDQGQGNGELFF. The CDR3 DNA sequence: TGCGCCAGCAGCGATCAAGGACAGGGGAACGGGGAGCTGTTTTTT.

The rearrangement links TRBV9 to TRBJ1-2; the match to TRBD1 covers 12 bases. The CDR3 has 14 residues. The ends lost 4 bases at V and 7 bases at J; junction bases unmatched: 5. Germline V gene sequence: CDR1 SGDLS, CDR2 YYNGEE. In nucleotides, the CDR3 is TGTGCCAGCAGCTACGGGACAGGGGGCACTGGCTACACCTTC. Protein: CASSYGTGGTGYTF.

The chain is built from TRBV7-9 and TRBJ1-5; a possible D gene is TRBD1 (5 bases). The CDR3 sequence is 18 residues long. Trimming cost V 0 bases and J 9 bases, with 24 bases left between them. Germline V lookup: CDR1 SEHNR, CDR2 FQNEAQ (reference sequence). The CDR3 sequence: CASSLADGTPRTVGPQHF. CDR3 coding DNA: TGTGCCAGCAGCTTAGCGGATGGGACCCCGCGTACGGTAGGGCCCCAGCATTTT.

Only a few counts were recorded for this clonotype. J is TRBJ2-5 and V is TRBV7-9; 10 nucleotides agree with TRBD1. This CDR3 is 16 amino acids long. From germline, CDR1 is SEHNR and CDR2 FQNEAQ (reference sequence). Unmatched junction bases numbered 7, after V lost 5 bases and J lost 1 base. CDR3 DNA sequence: TGTGCCAGCAGCAAGGACAGGGGGACCCTCCAAGAGACCCAGTACTTC. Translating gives CASSKDRGTLQETQYF. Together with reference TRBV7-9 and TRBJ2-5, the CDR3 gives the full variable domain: DTGVSQNPRHKITKRGQNVTFRCDPISEHNRLYWYRQTLGQGPEFLTYFQNEAQLEKSRLLSDRFSAERPKGSFSTLEIQRTEQGDSAMYLCASSKDRGTLQETQYFGPGTRLLVL.

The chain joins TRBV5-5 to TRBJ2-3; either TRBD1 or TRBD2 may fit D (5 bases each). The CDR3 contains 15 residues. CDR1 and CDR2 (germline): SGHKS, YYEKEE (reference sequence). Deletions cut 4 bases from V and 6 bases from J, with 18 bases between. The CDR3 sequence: CASSPGRGAADTQYF. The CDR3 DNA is TGTGCCAGCAGCCCAGGCCGGGGCGCAGCTGATACGCAGTATTTT. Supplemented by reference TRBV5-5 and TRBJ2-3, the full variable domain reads DAGVTQSPTHLIKTRGQQVTLRCSPISGHKSVSWYQQVLGQGPQFIFQYYEKEERGRGNFPDRFSARQFPNYSSELNVNALLLGDSALYLCASSPGRGAADTQYFGPGTRLTVL.